The T cell receptor beta chain under discussion was sequenced for a study of response to subunit inactivated influenza vaccine. This clonotype has only a few counts. TCRdb called the RT-PCR reads again in MiXCR, with one record for every CDR3 protein. Here the sample spans 500,000 to 600,000 distinct CDR3 sequences, 12% to 15% being singletons. The sequencing used PBMCs from blood, collected 11 to 12 days after vaccination. This TCR was sampled from a middle-aged man who received an inactivated influenza vaccine.

The chain's CDR3 is CASSYSAPRRGTDTQYF. The DNA for the CDR3 is TGTGCCAGCAGTTACTCCGCCCCCCGCAGGGGCACAGATACGCAGTATTTT. The chain uses TRBV6-5 and TRBJ2-3, with D perhaps matching TRBD1 (5 bases). CDR3 length: 17 amino acids. The ends were cut back, 0 bases at V and 1 base at J, with 14 bases in the middle. CDR1 MNHEY and CDR2 SVGAGI come from the germline V gene.